These 15 T cell receptor beta chains were all obtained from the same sample, sequenced in a study of blood T cell repertoires in COVID-19. Here immunoSEQ multiplex PCR was the method, and the copy in TCRdb shows in-frame clones only, minus some. The sample consists of some 450,000 clones, about nine tenths of them appearing once. Specimen: peripheral blood. The receptors stem from a woman between 45 and 60 years old with COVID-19, enrolled during active disease.

The V gene is TRBV10-3, the J gene TRBJ2-2; TRBD1 matches 7 bases. CDR3 length: 14 amino acids. Germline V CDR1 and CDR2: ENHRY, SYGVKD. V shed 6 bases, J shed 1 base, and the junction held 2 bases outside the gene matches. CDR3 bases: TGTGCCATCAGAGACAGGGTGAACACCGGGGAGCTGTTTTTT. Translated: CAIRDRVNTGELFF.

The rearrangement joins TRBV29-1 to TRBJ1-2, with 7 nucleotides matching TRBD1. V dropped 2 bases and J dropped 6; count of bases not matched to a gene: 18. This CDR3 comprises 17 residues. Germline values: CDR1 SQVTM, CDR2 ANQGSEA. CDR3 coding DNA: TGCAGCGTTGAATACCTCCGGGACAGCAACTTGGGTGATGGCTACACCTTC. This codes for CSVEYLRDSNLGDGYTF. Complete variable domain (other parts from reference TRBV29-1 and TRBJ1-2): SAVISQKPSRDICQRGTSLTIQCQVDSQVTMMFWYRQQPGQSLTLIATANQGSEATYESGFVIDKFPISRPNLTFSTLTVSNMSPEDSSIYLCSVEYLRDSNLGDGYTFGSGTRLTVV.

V is TRBV11-2 and J is TRBJ1-2; perhaps TRBD1 as D (6 bases). V lost 5 bases to trimming and J lost 2 bases, with 9 bases between them. The germline gives CDR1 SGHAT, CDR2 FQNNGV. The CDR3 loop spans 13 amino acids. In DNA, the CDR3 is TGTGCCAGCAGCCCCCAGGGGAACTATGGCTACACCTTC. It yields the protein CASSPQGNYGYTF.

The chain uses TRBV27 and TRBJ1-4; perhaps TRBD1 as D (6 bases). The CDR3 consists of 14 residues. The germline V gene has CDR1 MNHEY and CDR2 SMNVEV (reference sequence). V was shortened by 6 bases and J by 5 bases, with 13 bases between the two germline ends. This CDR3 is CASRTGGSNEKLFF. The DNA for the CDR3 is TGTGCCAGCAGGACGGGGGGCAGCAATGAAAAACTGTTTTTT.

With regard to this clone: Different DNA sequences within this sample yield the same CDR3. The chain couples TRBV30 to TRBJ1-2; no reliable D call. V lost 5 bases to trimming and J lost 0 bases, with 4 bases between them. This CDR3 region has 11 residues. Germline V gives CDR1 GTSNPN, CDR2 SVGIG (reference sequence). The CDR3 region is CAWAANYGYTF. In DNA form, the CDR3 reads TGTGCCTGGGCAGCTAACTATGGCTACACCTTC.

The chain recombines TRBV24-1 with TRBJ1-5, with D unclear. The germline V gene has CDR1 KGHDR and CDR2 SFDVKD. This CDR3 region has 12 residues. V lost 1 base, J lost 8 bases, and 5 bases lay in between. The CDR3 DNA reads TGTGCCACCAGTGATTTTGGAGAGCCCCAGCATTTT. This codes for CATSDFGEPQHF.

The V gene is TRBV24-1, the J gene TRBJ1-5, with 9 bases matching TRBD1. V dropped 2 bases and J dropped 2; count of bases not matched to a gene: 3. This CDR3 region has 16 residues. The germline CDR1 and CDR2 sequences are KGHDR and SFDVKD. The CDR3 loop is CATSDSWTGGNQPQHF. The CDR3, as DNA: TGTGCCACCAGTGATTCCTGGACAGGGGGCAATCAGCCCCAGCATTTT.

V gene TRBV7-2 combines with J gene TRBJ1-1; D may be TRBD1 (5 bases). Germline loops: CDR1 SGHTA, CDR2 FQGNSA. The CDR3 consists of 15 residues. The V gene lost 2 bases and the J gene lost 5 bases, with 15 bases spanning the gap. The DNA of the CDR3 is TGTGCCAGCAGCTTATCCCACGGGGGATCTACTGAAGCTTTCTTT. As protein: CASSLSHGGSTEAFF.

V usage is TRBV14 and J usage is TRBJ2-7; 7 bases are a match to TRBD1. The CDR3 is made up of 16 amino acids. Germline trimming cut 5 bases from V and 2 bases from J; bases unmatched to any gene: 12. CDR1 SGHDN and CDR2 FVKESK come from the germline V gene. The CDR3 region is CASSASRDSLTYEQYF. CDR3 sequence (DNA): TGTGCCAGCAGCGCCTCACGGGACAGCCTAACCTACGAGCAGTACTTC.

This chain uses TRBV7-8 with TRBJ1-2; no clear D gene. Germline lookup yields CDR1 SGHVS and CDR2 FQNEAQ. CDR3 size: 16 residues. Trimming took 1 base from V and 1 from J, leaving 13 bases between them. CDR3 region: CASSLDHNSFNYGYTF. The DNA of the CDR3 is TGTGCCAGCAGCTTAGATCATAACAGTTTTAACTATGGCTACACCTTC.

This chain joins TRBV6-5 and TRBJ1-2; possibly TRBD1 for D (6 bases). Germline V gives CDR1 MNHEY, CDR2 SVGAGI. The CDR3 loop spans 13 amino acids. V gave up 6 bases and J gave up 1 base, with 9 bases separating them. CDR3 sequence (DNA): TGTGCCAGCAGCGGACAGATTAACTATGGCTACACCTTC. Translating gives CASSGQINYGYTF.

The chain has TRBV9 and TRBJ2-7; 8 nucleotides agree with TRBD1. V was clipped by 3 bases and J by 4 bases; unmatched bases: 9. Looked up from germline, CDR1 is SGDLS and CDR2 is YYNGEE. CDR3 length: 15 amino acids. CDR3 in amino acids: CASSAGTGAFYEQYF. DNA for the CDR3: TGTGCCAGCAGCGCCGGGACAGGAGCCTTTTACGAGCAGTACTTC.

The rearrangement uses TRBV2 and TRBJ2-1; TRBD2 matches 10 bases. Germline V gene lookup returns CDR1 SNHLY and CDR2 FYNNEI. V gave up 7 bases and J gave up 2 bases; unmatched junction bases: 14. This CDR3 is 18 amino acids long. DNA for the CDR3: TGTGCCAGCATGGGGACTAGCGAGATTAGGGGGACCTACAATGAGCAGTTCTTC. Protein: CASMGTSEIRGTYNEQFF.

This clone was seen once. This chain uses TRBV5-4 with TRBJ2-4; TRBD2 matches at 10 bases. This CDR3 has 18 amino acids. CDR1 and CDR2 (germline): SGHNT, YYREEE (reference sequence). J was trimmed by 5 bases and V by 3 bases; bases with no gene match: 14. The CDR3 spells CASSSRSQAGGPQNIQYF. The CDR3 nucleotides are TGTGCCAGCAGCTCAAGGAGCCAAGCGGGGGGGCCCCAAAACATTCAGTACTTC.

The rearrangement joins TRBV4-1 to TRBJ1-2, with no clear D. The germline gives CDR1 MGHRA, CDR2 YSYEKL. CDR3 length: 15 residues. Trimming cost V 0 bases and J 5 bases, with 13 bases left between them. CDR3 DNA: TGCGCCAGCAGCCAAGAAGCGGCAGGTGCATATGGCTACACCTTC. It is translated as CASSQEAAGAYGYTF.